A single sample is the source of the 24 T cell receptor beta chains below, sequenced in a study of blood T cell repertoires in COVID-19. The method was immunoSEQ multiplex PCR; TCRdb's version includes in-frame clones alone and lacks a portion of them. Among about 230,000 clones listed, approximately 84% were seen once. Source material: peripheral blood. Every receptor here comes from an elderly woman with acute or convalescent COVID-19.

The CDR3 DNA reads as TGTGCCAGCAGCAGGACAGGGCCCGGGGAGCTGTTTTTT. Its translation: CASSRTGPGELFF. The V gene is TRBV11-3, the J gene TRBJ2-2, with 8 bases that match TRBD1. CDR3 length equals 13 residues. Germline V CDR1 and CDR2: SGHNT, YENEEA. The V gene end was trimmed by 5 bases and the J gene end by 6 bases; junction bases not matched to a gene: 2.

The chain couples TRBV12-3 or TRBV12-4 to TRBJ2-1; the match to TRBD1 covers 10 bases. V shed 8 bases, J shed 6 bases, and the junction held 4 bases outside the gene matches. The CDR3 contains 13 residues. The CDR3 spells CASAWDRGNEQFF. The CDR3 DNA reads as TGTGCCAGCGCGTGGGACAGGGGCAATGAGCAGTTCTTC.

The rearrangement uses TRBV6-5 and TRBJ2-7; D is unclear. The CDR3 covers 14 residues. V lost 5 bases and J 2 bases, leaving 13 bases between the germline ends. CDR1 and CDR2 from the germline V gene are MNHEY and SVGAGI. CDR3 region: CASSLQITPYEQYF. In DNA form, the CDR3 reads TGTGCCAGCAGTCTCCAGATAACACCCTACGAGCAGTACTTC.

This clone showed up just a few times. V usage is TRBV6-5 and J usage is TRBJ1-1, with TRBD1 matching 8 bases. The CDR3 length is 15 residues. Germline V CDR1 and CDR2: MNHEY, SVGAGI. V was pared by 7 bases and J by 1 base, with 8 bases of the junction left unmatched. The CDR3 region is CASTGTGSSNTEAFF. The CDR3 DNA sequence: TGTGCCAGCACCGGGACAGGATCCTCGAACACTGAAGCTTTCTTT.

CDR3: CASSEDYTEAFF. CDR3 in DNA: TGTGCCAGCAGTGAGGACTACACTGAAGCTTTCTTT. The chain uses TRBV2 and TRBJ1-1, with no clear D. The CDR3 has 12 amino acids. Germline V gene data show CDR1 as SNHLY and CDR2 as FYNNEI. The germline V and J ends were trimmed by 3 bases and 3 bases, with 5 bases remaining between them.

This chain joins TRBV19 and TRBJ2-5; the D gene is possibly TRBD1 (7 bases). This CDR3 spans 16 amino acids. CDR1 is LNHDA, CDR2 SQIVND, per germline (reference sequence). Trimming removed 5 bases from V and 0 bases from J, with 16 bases in between. The CDR3 nucleotides are TGTGCCAGTAGTCAGGGGGGACTGAGGTACCAAGAGACCCAGTACTTC. Residues: CASSQGGLRYQETQYF.

The chain couples TRBV19 to TRBJ2-3; D might be TRBD1 (6 bases). V was trimmed by 3 bases and J by 6 bases, leaving 10 bases between them. Germline V gene sequence: CDR1 LNHDA, CDR2 SQIVND (reference sequence). The CDR3 contains 13 residues. The CDR3 region is CASSITQGDTQYF. The CDR3 region has the DNA TGTGCCAGTAGTATCACGCAGGGGGATACGCAGTATTTT. Together with reference TRBV19 and TRBJ2-3, the CDR3 gives the full variable domain: DGGITQSPKYLFRKEGQNVTLSCEQNLNHDAMYWYRQDPGQGLRLIYYSQIVNDFQKGDIAEGYSVSREKKESFPLTVTSAQKNPTAFYLCASSITQGDTQYFGPGTRLTVL.

The J gene is TRBJ2-3, the V gene TRBV18, with 9 bases aligning to TRBD1. Trimming took 3 bases from V and 3 from J; bases not matched to a gene: 19. Germline CDR1 reads KGHSH; CDR2 reads LQKENI. There are 20 residues in the CDR3. The CDR3 reads CASSPKPGQGRMRSTDTQYF. The CDR3 nucleotides are TGTGCCAGCTCACCCAAACCGGGACAGGGAAGGATGCGGTCTACAGATACGCAGTATTTT.

V usage is TRBV11-2 and J usage is TRBJ1-1; D not resolved. The CDR3 covers 13 residues. V was pared by 6 bases and J by 2 bases, with 10 bases between. Germline assignment: CDR1 SGHAT and CDR2 FQNNGV. The CDR3 protein is CASSYTGNTEAFF. DNA for the CDR3: TGTGCCAGCAGTTACACGGGAAACACTGAAGCTTTCTTT.

The rearrangement uses TRBV28 and TRBJ2-7; tentatively, D is TRBD2 (5 bases). V lost 4 bases, J lost 2 bases, and 9 bases lay in between. Germline CDR1 reads MDHEN; CDR2 reads SYDVKM. The CDR3 extends over 13 amino acids. The chain's CDR3 is CASSSGSTYEQYF. CDR3 DNA sequence: TGTGCCAGCAGTTCGGGGTCTACCTACGAGCAGTACTTC.

This clone occurred once. This chain connects TRBV5-5 to TRBJ1-5, with TRBD1 matching 10 bases. Germline V gene sequence: CDR1 SGHKS, CDR2 YYEKEE (reference sequence). This CDR3 contains 15 residues. The trim removed 4 bases at V and 7 bases at J, leaving 8 bases unmatched. CDR3 loop: CASSRRQGAGQPQHF. CDR3 sequence (DNA): TGTGCCAGCAGCCGTCGACAGGGGGCGGGACAGCCCCAGCATTTT.

The J gene is TRBJ1-4, the V gene TRBV6-4; D gene ambiguous. The CDR3 is 15 amino acids. Germline values: CDR1 MRHNA, CDR2 SNTAGT. V was shortened by 0 bases and J by 3 bases, with 8 bases between the two germline ends. CDR3 protein: CASSDSGRPNEKLFF. The CDR3 DNA reads as TGTGCCAGCAGTGACTCGGGGAGGCCTAATGAAAAACTGTTTTTT.

J is TRBJ2-3 and V is TRBV2; TRBD2 aligns across 9 bases. Unmatched junction bases numbered 6, after V lost 5 bases and J lost 0 bases. The germline V gene has CDR1 SNHLY and CDR2 FYNNEI. The CDR3 spans 16 residues. CDR3 DNA: TGTGCCAGCAGTTTAGCGGGGGCCACTAGCACAGATACGCAGTATTTT. Translating it yields CASSLAGATSTDTQYF.

The J gene is TRBJ1-5, the V gene TRBV28; D not certain. The germline CDR1 and CDR2 sequences are MDHEN and SYDVKM. CDR3 size: 14 residues. The V and J ends lost 5 bases and 6 bases respectively, with 14 bases between them. The CDR3 loop is CASSPSVFSQPQHF. The CDR3 DNA reads TGTGCCAGCAGTCCCTCGGTATTTTCTCAGCCCCAGCATTTT.

This clone showed up just once. V usage is TRBV5-1 and J usage is TRBJ2-7, with no clear D. Trimming shortened V by 1 base and J by 7 bases, and 15 bases separated the two germline ends. CDR1 and CDR2 from the germline V gene are SGHRS and YFSETQ. The CDR3 is 14 residues long. This chain's CDR3 is CASSLTLSVREQYF. DNA for the CDR3: TGCGCCAGCAGCTTGACACTTTCGGTGAGGGAGCAGTACTTC. The full variable domain, rest sourced from reference TRBV5-1 and TRBJ2-7, is KAGVTQTPRYLIKTRGQQVTLSCSPISGHRSVSWYQQTPGQGLQFLFEYFSETQRNKGNFPGRFSGRQFSNSRSEMNVSTLELGDSALYLCASSLTLSVREQYFGPGTRLTVT.

The V gene is TRBV7-2, the J gene TRBJ1-1; perhaps TRBD1 as D (5 bases). V was shortened by 1 base and J by 8 bases, with 14 bases between the two germline ends. Germline CDR1 SGHTA, CDR2 FQGNSA. There are 14 residues in the CDR3. The CDR3 loop is CASSLGPQGYEAFF. In nucleotides, the CDR3 is TGTGCCAGCAGCTTAGGACCCCAGGGATACGAAGCTTTCTTT.

This chain links TRBV27 with TRBJ2-2; tentatively, D is TRBD1 (6 bases). V was clipped by 3 bases and J by 0 bases, with 14 bases between them. In germline, CDR1 is MNHEY, CDR2 SMNVEV (reference sequence). The length of the CDR3 is 17 residues. The CDR3 region is CASSFVQGFANTGELFF. In DNA form, the CDR3 reads TGTGCCAGCAGTTTTGTACAGGGCTTCGCGAACACCGGGGAGCTGTTTTTT.

This clone has just one count. CDR3 region: CASSPDPREGGQPQHF. In DNA form, the CDR3 reads TGCGCCAGCAGCCCGGACCCCAGGGAGGGAGGTCAGCCCCAGCATTTT. This sequence joins TRBV5-1 and TRBJ1-5; D possibly corresponds to TRBD1 (5 bases). The length of the CDR3 is 16 residues. Germline V lookup: CDR1 SGHRS, CDR2 YFSETQ. V was pared by 4 bases and J by 6 bases, with 20 bases between.

This clone was detected a few times. The CDR3 spells CASSLSGGGYTF. DNA of the CDR3: TGTGCCAGCAGTTTAAGTGGGGGCGGCTACACCTTC. The chain combines TRBV12-3 or TRBV12-4 with TRBJ1-2; perhaps TRBD1 as D (6 bases). The CDR3 contains 12 residues. Trimming removed 2 bases from V and 8 bases from J, with 9 bases in between.

This chain connects TRBV6-1 to TRBJ1-2; D is unclear. The V and J ends lost 3 bases and 4 bases respectively, with 6 bases between them. This CDR3 comprises 12 residues. Germline V lookup: CDR1 MNHNS, CDR2 SASEGT. CDR3 in DNA: TGTGCCAGCAGTGATCACACCTATGGCTACACCTTC. Encoded protein: CASSDHTYGYTF.

This clone came up a few times. The V and J genes are TRBV5-6 and TRBJ2-7; no clear D. V lost 0 bases and J 5 bases, leaving 18 bases between the germline ends. The CDR3 spans 16 residues. Germline V gives CDR1 SGHDT, CDR2 YYEEEE. The CDR3 coding sequence is TGTGCCAGCAGCTTGGGACACACCATAGGCCGTCACGAGCAGTACTTC. This codes for CASSLGHTIGRHEQYF. The complete variable domain, with remaining parts taken from reference TRBV5-6 and TRBJ2-7, reads DAGVTQSPTHLIKTRGQQVTLRCSPKSGHDTVSWYQQALGQGPQFIFQYYEEEERQRGNFPDRFSGHQFPNYSSELNVNALLLGDSALYLCASSLGHTIGRHEQYFGPGTRLTVT.

The rearrangement joins TRBV5-5 to TRBJ2-7; TRBD1 matches 9 bases. There are 15 residues in the CDR3. V lost 3 bases, J lost 3 bases, and 7 bases stayed unmatched. CDR1 and CDR2 from the germline V gene are SGHKS and YYEKEE (reference sequence). CDR3 bases: TGTGCCAGCAGCTCCGGGACAGGGAACTTCTACGAGCAGTACTTC. It specifies CASSSGTGNFYEQYF.

The V and J genes are TRBV7-9 and TRBJ1-2, with 12 bases identical to TRBD1. J gave up 8 bases and V 1 base, and 5 bases lay outside the gene matches. The germline V gene encodes CDR1 SEHNR and CDR2 FQNEAQ (reference sequence). The CDR3 contains 15 residues. CDR3 bases: TGTGCCAGCAGCTTAGGAGGGACAGGGGGCTTCGGCTACACCTTC. Residues: CASSLGGTGGFGYTF.

The count of this clone is one. The rearrangement joins TRBV11-2 to TRBJ1-2, with 7 bases identical to TRBD1. The germline gives CDR1 SGHAT, CDR2 FQNNGV. CDR3 length: 14 amino acids. Losses at the gene ends were 5 bases for V and 4 bases for J; bases not matched to a gene: 7. The CDR3 sequence: CASSTRQGGYGYTF. CDR3 DNA sequence: TGTGCCAGCAGCACCCGACAGGGTGGCTATGGCTACACCTTC.